Described below is a single TCR beta chain sequence and its context. It lacks a known antigen. With only one base between it and a far larger clone, this is likely a read error. These data belong to a study of low-dose radiotherapy and immunotherapy resistance in tumors (dated by TCRdb to between 2022 and 2023). Turning to the overall study: Cohort 1 received 0.5 Gy per fraction every 2 weeks, with a prescribed total PTV dose of 6.5 Gy. Patients were given nivolumab as a 240 mg flat dose every two weeks and ipilimumab at 1 mg/kg every six weeks, with both drugs delivered intravenously. For Cohort 2, the dose was 1 Gy per fraction given every two weeks, adding up to 13 Gy in total across 26 weeks. Cyclophosphamide 200 mg/m2 was administered intravenously every two weeks, one day before each radiation and immunotherapy administration. Superscript III and a set of TRAV- and TRBV-specific primers were used to synthesize first-strand cDNA, so that both TCRalpha and TCRbeta chains were covered. Patients took aspirin 300 mg orally once daily for four cycles, starting on cycle 1 day 1. No randomization into treatment groups was done for the people taking part in the trial. Eight patients were included in the translational analysis: three from the first dose cohort and the first five from the second dose cohort.

In light of the paper, this sample's time point label describes: after trial treatment. Per the publication, the treatment or condition label means: LDRT plus nivolumab, ipilimumab, low-dose cyclophosphamide and aspirin (RACIN trial). Donors were enrolled in RACIN, a single-arm phase I dose-escalation trial in which nivolumab, ipilimumab, aspirin, low-dose cyclophosphamide and low-dose radiotherapy were combined. Patients were eligible if they had advanced solid tumors that were TIL-negative. Data came from an Illumina HiSeq 2500. TCRs were amplified with Phusion for 20 to 25 PCR cycles, with a constant-region primer paired with the adapter attached to the V primers. Amplification of the isolated mRNA was done with the MessageAmp II aRNA Amplification Kit, which involved an approximately 16-hour in vitro transcription at 37 degrees C. The Dynabeads mRNA DIRECT Purification Kit was used to isolate the mRNA for TCR sequencing. Indexed Illumina adapters were added in a second Phusion PCR of 25 to 30 cycles, and the PCR products were purified with AMPure XP beads. The paper's processing steps were these. Using custom Perl scripts, TCR sequences that encoded the same protein were pooled, out-of-frame sequences were dropped, and the abundance of each clonotype was calculated. Any TCR sequence backed by just one read was left out of the analysis. The metrics used to describe the repertoires included Shannon entropy, Gini index, clonality, richness, and the frequency of TCRs shared between repertoires. In TCRdb, the public reads were trimmed at Q25 with fastp and aligned with MiXCR, with productive beta chains retained. Merged by CDR3 protein, the rows form single entries marked with the most common genes and DNA. TCRdb assigned the V and J calls; the authors' analysis was not used. The sample table holds 40,000 to 65,000 distinct CDR3 sequences, of which roughly a third were seen once. The ten most abundant clones make up approximately 8.4% of the sample.

The sequence was collected from a male donor with rectosigmoid adenocarcinoma. The sample was PBMCs, taken after low-dose radiotherapy plus immunotherapy.

This receptor carries the CDR3 CASSQGIRGTSADTQYF. The sequenced DNA: TGTGCCAGCAGCCAAGGGATACGGGGGACCTCCGCAGATACGCAGTATTTT. The V gene is TRBV1 and the J gene is TRBJ2-3; TRBD2, the D gene given by the table, was not confirmed from the DNA. TRBV1 represents a pseudogene. The CDR3 sequence holds 17 residues, the cysteine and phenylalanine included. Solely the CDR3 DNA is kept, with 51 bases framed from the first base.